This T cell receptor (beta chain) was captured in a study of T cell changes during pregnancy in multiple sclerosis. The CDR3 covers 16 residues. Germline CDR1 is SGDLS and CDR2 is YYNGEE. The V and J ends lost 0 bases and 4 bases, in that order; junction bases with no gene match: 6. Only in-frame clones appear in the TCRdb table, and some are missing; sequencing was by immunoSEQ multiplex PCR. The data hold more than 50,000 clones, with roughly 94% observed a single time. J is TRBJ1-1 and V is TRBV9; 10 nucleotides agree with TRBD1. This clonotype originated in a female donor with multiple sclerosis, enrolled in a pregnancy study. The sequencing used CD8+ T cells from peripheral blood mononuclear cells, collected after pregnancy. The CDR3 DNA sequence: TGTGCCAGCAGCGTAGTTAGGACAGGGGGGATCACTGAAGCTTTCTTT. Its protein is CASSVVRTGGITEAFF. The full variable domain, completed using reference TRBV9 and TRBJ1-1, is DSGVTQTPKHLITATGQRVTLRCSPRSGDLSVYWYQQSLDQGLQFLIQYYNGEERAKGNILERFSAQQFPDLHSELNLSSLELGDSALYFCASSVVRTGGITEAFFGQGTRLTVV.